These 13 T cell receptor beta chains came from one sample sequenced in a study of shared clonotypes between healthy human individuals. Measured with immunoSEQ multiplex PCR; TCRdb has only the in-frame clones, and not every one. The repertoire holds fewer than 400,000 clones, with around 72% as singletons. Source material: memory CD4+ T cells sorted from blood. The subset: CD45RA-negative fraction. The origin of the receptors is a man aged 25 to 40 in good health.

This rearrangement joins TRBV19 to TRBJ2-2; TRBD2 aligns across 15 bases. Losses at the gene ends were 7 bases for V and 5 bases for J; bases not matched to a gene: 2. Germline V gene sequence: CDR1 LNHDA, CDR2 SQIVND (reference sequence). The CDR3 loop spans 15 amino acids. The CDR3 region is CASNGLAGGTGELFF. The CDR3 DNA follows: TGTGCCAGTAATGGACTAGCGGGAGGGACCGGGGAGCTGTTTTTT.

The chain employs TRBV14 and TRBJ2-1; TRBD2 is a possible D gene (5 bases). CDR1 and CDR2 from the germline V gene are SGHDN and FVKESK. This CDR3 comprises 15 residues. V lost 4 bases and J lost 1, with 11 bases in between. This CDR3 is CASSLGSGSYNEQFF. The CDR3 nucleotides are TGTGCCAGCAGCCTCGGGTCGGGATCCTACAATGAGCAGTTCTTC.

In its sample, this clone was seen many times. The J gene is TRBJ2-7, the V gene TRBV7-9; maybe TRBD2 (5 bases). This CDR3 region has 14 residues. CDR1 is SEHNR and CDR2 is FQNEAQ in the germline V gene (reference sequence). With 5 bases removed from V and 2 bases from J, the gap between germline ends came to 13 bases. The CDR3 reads CASSPRGSTYEQYF. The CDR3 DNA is TGTGCCAGCAGCCCGAGAGGGTCCACCTACGAGCAGTACTTC.

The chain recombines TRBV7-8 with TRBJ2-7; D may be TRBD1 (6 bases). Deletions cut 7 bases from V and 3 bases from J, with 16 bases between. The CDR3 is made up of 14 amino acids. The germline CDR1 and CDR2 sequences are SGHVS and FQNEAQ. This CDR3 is CASKADRRSYEQYF. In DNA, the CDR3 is TGTGCCAGCAAAGCCGACAGGCGAAGCTACGAGCAGTACTTC.

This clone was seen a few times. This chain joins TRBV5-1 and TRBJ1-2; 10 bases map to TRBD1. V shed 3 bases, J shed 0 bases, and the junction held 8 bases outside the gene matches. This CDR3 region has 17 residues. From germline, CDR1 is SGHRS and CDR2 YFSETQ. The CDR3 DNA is TGCGCCAGCAGCTCGCCGGGACAGGGGACCACTAACTATGGCTACACCTTC. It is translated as CASSSPGQGTTNYGYTF.

The CDR3 is CASQAAWRGNQPQHF. In DNA, the CDR3 is TGTGCCAGTCAGGCGGCCTGGCGGGGCAATCAGCCCCAGCATTTT. The chain couples TRBV19 to TRBJ1-5; D not resolved. The CDR3 has 15 amino acids. In germline, CDR1 is LNHDA, CDR2 SQIVND (reference sequence). V dropped 8 bases and J dropped 2 bases, with 16 bases sitting between them.

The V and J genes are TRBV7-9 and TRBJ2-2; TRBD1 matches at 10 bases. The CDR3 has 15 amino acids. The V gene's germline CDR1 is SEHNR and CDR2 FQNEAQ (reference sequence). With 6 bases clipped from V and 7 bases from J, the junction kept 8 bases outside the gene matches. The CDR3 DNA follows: TGTGCCAGCAGACCAAGACAGGGGGCGAGCGGGGAGCTGTTTTTT. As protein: CASRPRQGASGELFF.

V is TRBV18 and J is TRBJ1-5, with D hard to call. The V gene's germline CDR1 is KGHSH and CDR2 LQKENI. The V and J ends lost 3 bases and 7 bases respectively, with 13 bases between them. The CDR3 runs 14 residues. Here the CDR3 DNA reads TGTGCCAGCTCACCGGAAGTTGTGTGGCAGCCCCAGCATTTT. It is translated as CASSPEVVWQPQHF.

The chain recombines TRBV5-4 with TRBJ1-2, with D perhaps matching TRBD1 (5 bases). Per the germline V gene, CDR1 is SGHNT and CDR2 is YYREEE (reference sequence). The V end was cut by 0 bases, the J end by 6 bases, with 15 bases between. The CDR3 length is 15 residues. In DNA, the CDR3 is TGTGCCAGCAGCTTGGCCAGGGACGGTCAGCATGGCTACACCTTC. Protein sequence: CASSLARDGQHGYTF. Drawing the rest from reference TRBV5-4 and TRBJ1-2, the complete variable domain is ETGVTQSPTHLIKTRGQQVTLRCSSQSGHNTVSWYQQALGQGPQFIFQYYREEENGRGNFPPRFSGLQFPNYSSELNVNALELDDSALYLCASSLARDGQHGYTFGSGTRLTVV.

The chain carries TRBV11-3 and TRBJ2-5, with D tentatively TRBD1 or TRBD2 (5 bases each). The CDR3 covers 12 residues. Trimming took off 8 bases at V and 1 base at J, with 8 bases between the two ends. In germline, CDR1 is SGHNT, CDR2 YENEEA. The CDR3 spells CASGGVQETQYF. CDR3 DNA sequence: TGTGCCAGCGGGGGAGTCCAAGAGACCCAGTACTTC.

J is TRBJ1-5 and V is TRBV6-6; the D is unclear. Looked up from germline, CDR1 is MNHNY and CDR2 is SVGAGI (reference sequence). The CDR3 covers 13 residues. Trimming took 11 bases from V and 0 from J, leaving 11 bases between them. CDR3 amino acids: CASRLNSNQPQHF. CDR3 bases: TGTGCCTCCCGCTTAAATAGCAATCAGCCCCAGCATTTT.

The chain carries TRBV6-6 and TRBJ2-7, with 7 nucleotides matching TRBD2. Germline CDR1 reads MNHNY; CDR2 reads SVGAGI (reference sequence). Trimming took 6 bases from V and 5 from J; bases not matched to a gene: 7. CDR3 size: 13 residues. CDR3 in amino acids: CASSPPGLDEQYF. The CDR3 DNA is TGTGCCAGCAGCCCCCCCGGACTAGACGAGCAGTACTTC.

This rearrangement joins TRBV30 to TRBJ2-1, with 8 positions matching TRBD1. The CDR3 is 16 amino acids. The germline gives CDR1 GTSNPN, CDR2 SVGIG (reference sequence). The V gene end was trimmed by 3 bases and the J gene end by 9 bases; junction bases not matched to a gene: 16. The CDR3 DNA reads TGTGCCTGGAGCGGAGGGATCAGGGGGCGCCTGGGTGAGCAGTTCTTC. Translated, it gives CAWSGGIRGRLGEQFF.